The clone carrying this T cell receptor (beta chain) was counted a single time. The TCR beta CDR3 regions underwent amplification using RNA transcripts as the source. The TCR CDR3 first-round RT-PCR relied on the HTBI primer set. TCRdb itself ran the multiplex PCR reads through MiXCR, one entry per CDR3 protein. The table records about 480,000 distinct CDR3 sequences, roughly 25% of them present only once. The data were obtained in a study of T cells in Graves' hyperthyroidism and ophthalmopathy. Uncontrolled infection, other autoimmune disease, pregnancy or lactation barred patients from enrollment. For the diagnoses, clinical symptoms, serum thyroxine and TRAb, thyroid ultrasound and orbital computed tomography were used. V gave up 3 bases and J gave up 9 bases; unmatched junction bases: 3. The CDR3 sequence is 13 residues long. Looked up from germline, CDR1 is SGDLS and CDR2 is YYNGEE.

This clonotype originated in a woman aged 25 to 39 with Graves' ophthalmopathy. Material: blood. The chain combines TRBV9 with TRBJ1-2, with TRBD1 matching over 12 bases. As DNA, the CDR3 is TGTGCCAGCAGCGCCGGGACAGGGGGCAGCTACACCTTC. Its translation: CASSAGTGGSYTF. The complete variable domain, with remaining parts taken from reference TRBV9 and TRBJ1-2, reads DSGVTQTPKHLITATGQRVTLRCSPRSGDLSVYWYQQSLDQGLQFLIQYYNGEERAKGNILERFSAQQFPDLHSELNLSSLELGDSALYFCASSAGTGGSYTFGSGTRLTVV.